The present T cell receptor beta chain was sequenced within a study of blood T cell repertoires in COVID-19. Study background: The United States, Italy and Spain provided the acute and convalescent COVID-19 samples. PBMCs, B-cell-depleted T cells, or T cells were the source of the cDNA or gDNA that made up the material.

From germline, CDR1 is SGHRS and CDR2 YFSETQ. The CDR3 runs 15 residues. Trimming removed 6 bases from V and 0 bases from J; junction bases left unmatched: 4. Sequencing was performed with immunoSEQ multiplex PCR; in TCRdb, only in-frame clones are kept and a portion is missing. The sample records about 150,000 clones, 80% to 90% being singletons. Either two negative PCRs, clearance, or symptom resolution qualified Cohort 3 donors as recovered. This TCR derives from a man aged 50 to 59 who had recovered from COVID-19. The chain is built from TRBV5-1 and TRBJ2-1; 9 bases fit TRBD2. Sequencing was done on a sample of PBMCs or T cells enriched from blood (not recorded which). The CDR3 here is CASTTAGGSYNEQFF. Written as DNA, the CDR3 is TGCGCCAGCACCACAGCGGGAGGCTCCTACAATGAGCAGTTCTTC. Based on the CDR3 plus reference TRBV5-1 and TRBJ2-1, the full variable domain is KAGVTQTPRYLIKTRGQQVTLSCSPISGHRSVSWYQQTPGQGLQFLFEYFSETQRNKGNFPGRFSGRQFSNSRSEMNVSTLELGDSALYLCASTTAGGSYNEQFFGPGTRLTVL.